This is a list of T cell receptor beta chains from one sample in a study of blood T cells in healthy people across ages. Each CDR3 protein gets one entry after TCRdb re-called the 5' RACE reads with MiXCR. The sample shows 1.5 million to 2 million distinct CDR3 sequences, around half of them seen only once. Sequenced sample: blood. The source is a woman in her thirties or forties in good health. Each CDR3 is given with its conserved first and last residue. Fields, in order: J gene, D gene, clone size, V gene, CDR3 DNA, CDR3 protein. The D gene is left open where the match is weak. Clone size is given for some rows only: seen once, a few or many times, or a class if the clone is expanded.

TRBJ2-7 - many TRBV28 TGTGCCAGCCTCGGACAGTTGGCGCACGAGCAGTACTTC CASLGQLAHEQYF
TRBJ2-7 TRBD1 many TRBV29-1 TGCAGCGTTGGGGGACAGTTTTACGAGCAGTACTTC CSVGGQFYEQYF
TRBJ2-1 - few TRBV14 TGTGCCAGCAGCCAAGGACAATGGTACAATGAGCAGTTCTTC CASSQGQWYNEQFF
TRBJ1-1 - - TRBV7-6 TGTGCCAGCAGCTTAAACCCAGGTGGTTCCACTGAAGCTTTCTTT CASSLNPGGSTEAFF
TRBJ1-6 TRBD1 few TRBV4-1 TGCGCCAGCAGACAAGATGCTAGGGACAGGGGTTATTCACCCCTCCACTTT CASRQDARDRGYSPLHF
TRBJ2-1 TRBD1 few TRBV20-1 TGCAGTGCTAAACTAACAGGGGGGTCCTACAATGAGCAGTTCTTC CSAKLTGGSYNEQFF
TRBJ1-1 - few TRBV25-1 TGTGCCAGCAGTGAATACAGTGGGAACACTGAAGCTTTCTTT CASSEYSGNTEAFF
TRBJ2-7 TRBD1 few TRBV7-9 TGTGCCAGCAGTCCTAACCGGGACAGGCGATCCTACGAGCAGTACTTC CASSPNRDRRSYEQYF
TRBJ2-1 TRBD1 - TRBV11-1 TGTGCCAGCATTCAGGGACAGGGGCCCCACAATGAGCAGTTCTTC CASIQGQGPHNEQFF
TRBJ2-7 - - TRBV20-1 TGCAGTGCTAGAAGAGCTAGGCCGGGTTTCTACGAGCAGTACTTC CSARRARPGFYEQYF
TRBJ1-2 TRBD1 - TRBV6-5 TGTGCCAGCAGCCCCGGGACAGGGGCCATCTATGGCTACACCTTC CASSPGTGAIYGYTF